This T cell receptor beta chain is from a study of T cell responses to AZD1222 COVID-19 vaccine. Study-wide findings and caveats: Close to half of all spike-specific TCRs reportedly target regions of the variants that are unmutated. Breadth and depth of Spike-specific TCRs rose after two AZD1222 doses. Clonal diversity may have been underestimated, and the donors were mostly white British, with more females than males.

As for this clone: The antigen is unknown.

Using immunoSEQ multiplex PCR, the repertoire was profiled, and TCRdb retains in-frame clones only, with some absent. The table has 130,000 to 150,000 clones, approximately 90% seen once. This material consisted of peripheral blood, taken on day 0 of AZD1222 vaccination. This receptor was identified in an adult in good health.

Here the CDR3 DNA reads TGTGCCAGCAGCCGGGACACCGCTAACTATGGCTACACCTTC. This codes for CASSRDTANYGYTF. This chain joins TRBV5-4 and TRBJ1-2; D is perhaps TRBD1 (6 bases). The V gene's germline CDR1 is SGHNT and CDR2 YYREEE (reference sequence). The V and J ends lost 4 bases and 0 bases respectively, with 10 bases between them. This CDR3 region has 14 residues.